This TCR beta chain came from a study of cytomegalovirus exposure and HLA in healthy donors. Whole-study findings and limits: For TCR beta chains, V- and J-gene trimming was later linked to a missense DCLRE1C variant. With further analysis later on, most CMV-associated TCR beta chains appeared HLA-restricted.

Both 60 Vbeta primers and 13 Jbeta primers went into the PCR. TCRdb keeps only in-frame clones here, not all; method: immunoSEQ multiplex PCR. The table records approximately 110,000 clones, about 81% of them present only once. Each donor was nominally healthy when sampled (though unrecorded immune exposures were likely). Between the trimmed V and J ends, which lost 5 bases and 4 bases, there was a span of 11 bases. The CDR3 is 13 residues long. Germline CDR1 reads MNHEY; CDR2 reads SVGAGI. Of note for this clone: The antigen remains unidentified.

V usage is TRBV6-5 and J usage is TRBJ1-2; a weak D match, TRBD1 (5 bases). This TCR was sampled from a woman aged 30 to 39 in good health and CMV-seronegative. The material sequenced was PBMCs. The CDR3 DNA reads TGTGCCAGCAGTCAGGGAATTGTCTATGGCTACACCTTC. Its translation: CASSQGIVYGYTF.